Following are 31 T cell receptor beta chains from one sample sequenced in a study of cytomegalovirus exposure and HLA in healthy donors. With 60 Vbeta and 13 Jbeta primers, the PCR was carried out. Measured with immunoSEQ multiplex PCR; TCRdb has only the in-frame clones, and not every one. Seen here are just under 250,000 clones, roughly 82% observed once, and the top ten hold roughly 5%. Sequenced material: PBMCs. The receptors were sampled from a woman in her thirties or forties in good health and CMV-seropositive.

The chain links TRBV5-1 to TRBJ2-1, with D perhaps TRBD1 (5 bases). The V gene lost 5 bases and the J gene lost 7 bases, with 13 bases spanning the gap. Germline V gene lookup returns CDR1 SGHRS and CDR2 YFSETQ. This CDR3 is 13 amino acids long. The CDR3 loop reads CASSLPGKNEQFF. The CDR3 DNA reads as TGCGCCAGCAGTCTACCAGGGAAAAATGAGCAGTTCTTC.

The chain is built from TRBV6-1 and TRBJ2-5; tentative D call: TRBD1 (5 bases). This CDR3 has 15 residues. CDR1 and CDR2 (germline): MNHNS, SASEGT. The V gene lost 4 bases and the J gene lost 4 bases, with 16 bases spanning the gap. The CDR3 nucleotides read TGTGCCAGCAGTGGAGTGGGCAGGGTGGGAGAGACCCAGTACTTC. It encodes CASSGVGRVGETQYF.

This clone was detected a few times. The chain has TRBV4-2 and TRBJ1-1; D gene unclear. This CDR3 is 13 amino acids long. Trimming pared 0 bases from V and 2 bases from J, leaving 4 bases between. Germline CDR1 is LGHNA and CDR2 is YNFKEQ. CDR3 nucleotides: TGTGCCAGCAGCCAAGACATCAACACTGAAGCTTTCTTT. This sequence encodes CASSQDINTEAFF.

The rearrangement joins TRBV4-1 to TRBJ1-5, with 9 bases identical to TRBD1. With 3 bases clipped from V and 5 bases from J, the junction kept 8 bases outside the gene matches. Germline V CDR1 and CDR2: MGHRA, YSYEKL. This CDR3 has 16 residues. The CDR3 loop is CASSHPGQGLHQPQHF. CDR3 coding DNA: TGCGCCAGCAGCCATCCGGGACAGGGCCTACATCAGCCCCAGCATTTT.

The chain uses TRBV5-4 and TRBJ2-1, with 11 positions matching TRBD2. The CDR3 totals 16 residues. The germline V gene has CDR1 SGHNT and CDR2 YYREEE (reference sequence). With 4 bases clipped from V and 4 bases from J, the junction kept 7 bases outside the gene matches. CDR3: CASSVTSGRRYNEQFF. The CDR3 DNA sequence: TGTGCCAGCAGCGTCACTAGCGGGAGAAGATACAATGAGCAGTTCTTC.

This sequence joins TRBV7-2 and TRBJ2-2, with a possible D match to TRBD2 (6 bases). The V gene's germline CDR1 is SGHTA and CDR2 FQGNSA. With 4 bases removed from V and 2 bases from J, the gap between germline ends came to 14 bases. The CDR3 extends over 16 amino acids. As DNA, the CDR3 is TGTGCCAGCAGCTCCCCTCCGGGACTTAACACCGGGGAGCTGTTTTTT. As protein: CASSSPPGLNTGELFF.

V is TRBV28 and J is TRBJ2-1, with D unclear. The CDR3 is 14 residues long. Germline V gives CDR1 MDHEN, CDR2 SYDVKM. V gave up 7 bases and J gave up 3 bases, with 13 bases separating them. CDR3: CASKQAYLYNEQFF. The CDR3, as DNA: TGTGCCAGCAAGCAGGCATACCTCTACAATGAGCAGTTCTTC.

The chain uses TRBV10-1 and TRBJ2-1; D possibly corresponds to TRBD2 (7 bases). This CDR3 region has 12 residues. V lost 9 bases to trimming and J lost 12 bases, with 18 bases between them. Germline V gene data show CDR1 as WNHNN and CDR2 as SYGVQD (reference sequence). The CDR3 DNA reads TGCGCCAGTGACCCAGCGGGACACCCGCAGTTCTTC. Translating gives CASDPAGHPQFF.

The chain carries TRBV7-8 and TRBJ2-7; possibly TRBD2 for D (5 bases). The germline CDR1 and CDR2 sequences are SGHVS and FQNEAQ. CDR3 length: 15 residues. V lost 0 bases and J lost 3, with 12 bases in between. The chain's CDR3 is CASSLASLAVYEQYF. In DNA, the CDR3 is TGTGCCAGCAGCTTAGCGAGTCTAGCAGTCTACGAGCAGTACTTC.

The CDR3 DNA reads as TGTGCCAGCAGCGTAGGGAGTAGCGGGAGGTACGAGACCCAGTACTTC. As protein: CASSVGSSGRYETQYF. V is TRBV9 and J is TRBJ2-5; 10 bases fit TRBD2. CDR1 is SGDLS, CDR2 YYNGEE, per germline. The V segment lost 0 bases and the J segment 5 bases; nucleotides outside the gene matches: 7. The length of the CDR3 is 16 residues.

The rearrangement joins TRBV30 to TRBJ2-2; 8 bases are a match to TRBD1. Trimming cost V 4 bases and J 6 bases; bases outside gene matches: 7. This CDR3 comprises 14 residues. Germline CDR1 and CDR2: GTSNPN and SVGIG (reference sequence). The CDR3 loop reads CAWKRTGLSGELFF. CDR3 nucleotides: TGTGCCTGGAAACGGACAGGGCTCTCCGGGGAGCTGTTTTTT.

V usage is TRBV9 and J usage is TRBJ2-7, with 8 bases fitting TRBD2. V lost 4 bases to trimming and J lost 5 bases; unmatched junction nucleotides: 14. This CDR3 is 16 amino acids long. CDR1 SGDLS and CDR2 YYNGEE come from the germline V gene. The CDR3 DNA follows: TGTGCCAGCAGCCCCAGGGTAGCGGGAAAGGTCCACGAGCAGTACTTC. Its protein is CASSPRVAGKVHEQYF.

Points on this clone: One end of the junction does not line up with germline, which may come from a read error. V and J are TRBV7-7 and TRBJ2-3, with a possible D match to TRBD2 (6 bases). Germline V gives CDR1 SSHAT, CDR2 FNYEAQ (reference sequence). This CDR3 is 17 amino acids long. Written as DNA, the CDR3 is TGTGCTAGCAGCTTAGAGGGTCGGGGGAGAGGCACAGATACGCAGTATTTT. Protein sequence: CASSLEGRGRGTDTQYF.

CDR3 region: CASSLDPIGGQETQYF. The DNA of the CDR3 is TGTGCCAGCAGCTTAGACCCAATCGGGGGGCAAGAGACCCAGTACTTC. The chain uses TRBV7-7 and TRBJ2-5; TRBD2 matches at 7 bases. V was pared by 1 base and J by 2 bases, with 7 bases of the junction left unmatched. The V gene's germline CDR1 is SSHAT and CDR2 FNYEAQ (reference sequence). This CDR3 has 16 amino acids.

This chain uses TRBV9 with TRBJ1-2; a weak D match, TRBD1 (5 bases). V shed 4 bases and J shed 5 bases, with 18 bases lying between them. CDR3 length equals 15 residues. Per germline, CDR1 SGDLS and CDR2 YYNGEE. The CDR3, as DNA: TGTGCCAGCAGCCAAGGGGCAGGGCGGAGATATGGCTACACCTTC. Amino acids: CASSQGAGRRYGYTF.

The chain recombines TRBV11-3 with TRBJ2-1; weak D call: TRBD2 (6 bases). Germline CDR1 and CDR2: SGHNT and YENEEA. V was cut by 0 bases and J by 1 base, with 10 bases left in between. CDR3 length equals 16 residues. In DNA, the CDR3 is TGTGCCAGCAGCTTAGATCGTGGGGGGTCCTACAATGAGCAGTTCTTC. The encoded protein is CASSLDRGGSYNEQFF. The full variable domain, rest sourced from reference TRBV11-3 and TRBJ2-1, is EAGVVQSPRYKIIEKKQPVAFWCNPISGHNTLYWYLQNLGQGPELLIRYENEEAVDDSQLPKDRFSAERLKGVDSTLKIQPAELGDSAVYLCASSLDRGGSYNEQFFGPGTRLTVL.

The gene calls are TRBV19 and TRBJ2-7; 7 positions match TRBD2. The ends lost 3 bases at V and 6 bases at J; junction bases unmatched: 2. This CDR3 is built from 12 residues. Looked up from germline, CDR1 is LNHDA and CDR2 is SQIVND (reference sequence). CDR3 in amino acids: CASSIWGGEQYF. CDR3 DNA sequence: TGTGCCAGTAGTATTTGGGGGGGCGAGCAGTACTTC. The full variable domain, completed using reference TRBV19 and TRBJ2-7, is DGGITQSPKYLFRKEGQNVTLSCEQNLNHDAMYWYRQDPGQGLRLIYYSQIVNDFQKGDIAEGYSVSREKKESFPLTVTSAQKNPTAFYLCASSIWGGEQYFGPGTRLTVT.

V is TRBV18 and J is TRBJ2-1; 7 nucleotides agree with TRBD2. The germline V gene has CDR1 KGHSH and CDR2 LQKENI. V lost 3 bases to trimming and J lost 2 bases; unmatched junction nucleotides: 10. The CDR3 runs to 17 residues. The CDR3 region is CASSPTSASLTYNEQFF. Written as DNA, the CDR3 is TGTGCCAGCTCACCTACTAGCGCAAGCCTCACCTACAATGAGCAGTTCTTC.

V is TRBV9 and J is TRBJ2-3; tentatively, D is TRBD2 (7 bases). V dropped 4 bases and J dropped 4 bases, with 16 bases sitting between them. The CDR3 totals 15 residues. Germline V gives CDR1 SGDLS, CDR2 YYNGEE. CDR3 amino acids: CASSLWGRESDTQYF. CDR3 bases: TGTGCCAGCAGCCTCTGGGGGCGGGAGTCAGATACGCAGTATTTT.

The chain is built from TRBV30 and TRBJ2-3; D unclear. The germline V gene has CDR1 GTSNPN and CDR2 SVGIG (reference sequence). This CDR3 contains 15 residues. V was cut by 4 bases and J by 0 bases, with 14 bases left in between. CDR3 protein: CAWNPGATSTDTQYF. Written as DNA, the CDR3 is TGTGCCTGGAACCCCGGAGCGACTAGCACAGATACGCAGTATTTT.

This chain links TRBV7-2 with TRBJ2-3; TRBD2 matches 7 bases. The germline V gene has CDR1 SGHTA and CDR2 FQGNSA. Trimming removed 1 base from V and 5 bases from J; junction bases left unmatched: 3. The CDR3 totals 14 residues. CDR3 coding DNA: TGTGCCAGCAGCTTAGTTGCGGGAGTAGATACGCAGTATTTT. The encoded protein is CASSLVAGVDTQYF. The full variable domain, completed using reference TRBV7-2 and TRBJ2-3, is GAGVSQSPSNKVTEKGKDVELRCDPISGHTALYWYRQSLGQGLEFLIYFQGNSAPDKSGLPSDRFSAERTGGSVSTLTIQRTQQEDSAVYLCASSLVAGVDTQYFGPGTRLTVL.

The rearrangement joins TRBV19 to TRBJ1-2, with TRBD1 matching 8 bases. CDR1 LNHDA and CDR2 SQIVND come from the germline V gene (reference sequence). There are 17 residues in the CDR3. V was clipped by 1 base and J by 5 bases; unmatched bases: 12. The CDR3 is CASSIVLGTGGRYGYTF. The CDR3 DNA reads TGTGCCAGTAGTATAGTTCTGGGAACAGGGGGACGATATGGCTACACCTTC.

This clone was recorded only once. The chain employs TRBV7-2 and TRBJ1-2, with 9 nucleotides matching TRBD1. The CDR3 has 15 residues. J lost 2 bases, V lost 5 bases, and 6 bases had no gene match. Germline values: CDR1 SGHTA, CDR2 FQGNSA. CDR3 amino acids: CASSLSTGGNYGYTF. The CDR3 DNA follows: TGTGCCAGCAGCCTATCGACAGGGGGGAACTATGGCTACACCTTC.

The V gene is TRBV10-3, the J gene TRBJ2-5, with 10 bases matching TRBD2. Trimming cost V 4 bases and J 0 bases; bases outside gene matches: 5. From germline, CDR1 is ENHRY and CDR2 SYGVKD. This CDR3 is 16 amino acids long. This chain's CDR3 is CAISGSGGTYQETQYF. The DNA of the CDR3 is TGTGCCATCAGTGGTAGCGGGGGGACGTACCAAGAGACCCAGTACTTC.

This clone came up a few times. The CDR3, as DNA: TGTGCCAGTAGTATAGCCCCGGGAGGGCACAATGAGCAGTTCTTC. Protein: CASSIAPGGHNEQFF. V and J are TRBV19 and TRBJ2-1, with 8 bases that match TRBD2. With 1 base clipped from V and 5 bases from J, the junction kept 4 bases outside the gene matches. This CDR3 has 15 residues. CDR1 is LNHDA, CDR2 SQIVND, per germline (reference sequence).

This chain uses TRBV9 with TRBJ1-2; D perhaps matches TRBD1 (6 bases). V dropped 2 bases and J dropped 5 bases, with 16 bases sitting between them. Germline V gives CDR1 SGDLS, CDR2 YYNGEE. The CDR3 length is 15 residues. The CDR3 is CASSVGGADMYGYTF. The CDR3 DNA reads TGTGCCAGCAGCGTCGGGGGGGCAGACATGTATGGCTACACCTTC.

V is TRBV6-5 and J is TRBJ2-4, with 7 bases that match TRBD2. CDR3 length: 16 residues. Germline-derived CDR1 and CDR2 are MNHEY and SVGAGI. Losses at the gene ends were 0 bases for V and 2 bases for J; bases not matched to a gene: 4. In DNA form, the CDR3 reads TGTGCCAGCAGTTACTCCTGGGGGGGACCCAAAAACATTCAGTACTTC. This gives the protein CASSYSWGGPKNIQYF.

V usage is TRBV27 and J usage is TRBJ2-7; weak D call: TRBD1 (5 bases). The V and J ends lost 5 bases and 6 bases respectively, with 8 bases between them. The CDR3 contains 11 residues. Germline CDR1 MNHEY, CDR2 SMNVEV (reference sequence). CDR3 amino acids: CASSVGPEQYF. CDR3 coding DNA: TGTGCCAGCAGTGTGGGGCCCGAGCAGTACTTC.

Only a few counts were recorded for this clone. The chain couples TRBV6-6 to TRBJ1-1, with D possibly TRBD1 on 6 matching bases. V lost 7 bases, J lost 0 bases, and 9 bases lay in between. The CDR3 runs to 13 residues. The V gene's germline CDR1 is MNHNY and CDR2 SVGAGI (reference sequence). The CDR3 DNA follows: TGTGCCAGCATAGGGGGAATGAACACTGAAGCTTTCTTT. Amino acid sequence: CASIGGMNTEAFF.

The chain employs TRBV6-6 and TRBJ2-7, with TRBD2 matching 7 bases. After removal of 0 bases from V and 7 bases from J, the junction contained 6 bases not matched to a gene. Germline values: CDR1 MNHNY, CDR2 SVGAGI (reference sequence). The CDR3 length is 14 residues. CDR3 region: CASSYSPAGREQYF. The CDR3 DNA is TGTGCCAGCAGTTACTCACCAGCGGGAAGGGAGCAGTACTTC.

The chain combines TRBV12-5 with TRBJ2-7, with TRBD2 matching over 8 bases. Germline V gives CDR1 LGHNT, CDR2 FRNRAP. The CDR3 spans 18 residues. Trimming took 7 bases from V and 3 from J; bases not matched to a gene: 20. CDR3 residues: CASAQAGAVLVVNYEQYF. The DNA for the CDR3 is TGTGCTAGTGCCCAAGCGGGGGCCGTCTTAGTGGTAAACTACGAGCAGTACTTC.